This T cell receptor beta chain was identified during a study of a mutant IDH1 vaccine in newly diagnosed glioma. On the study more broadly: Previous treatment comprised radiotherapy, temozolomide, or both, mostly both.

This clone showed up many times. The antigen is unknown. Broader study findings: Top peripheral T cell clonotype shifts appeared unrelated to pseudoprogression.

Regarding time point: baseline, week 1 (first vaccination visit). Treatment noted: pre-vaccination baseline after standard-of-care therapy. Germline V gene lookup returns CDR1 MGHRA and CDR2 YSYEKL. The CDR3 consists of 11 residues. V was cut by 1 base and J by 7 bases, with 5 bases left in between. Libraries were prepared by immunoSEQ multiplex PCR; TCRdb keeps only in-frame clonotypes and omits some of them. This sample yields around 88,000 clones, of which roughly 77% are seen a single time; roughly 7% belongs to the top ten. This rearrangement joins TRBV4-1 to TRBJ2-7; D ambiguous. The source was PBMCs, collected from a glioma patient treated with radiotherapy, temozolomide or both. This clonotype was sampled from a man aged 40-55 years with glioma. CDR3 in DNA: TGCGCCAGCAGCCAAGGGGAAGAGCAGTACTTC. Its translation: CASSQGEEQYF.